This T cell receptor beta chain was obtained from a study of shared clonotypes between healthy human individuals (dated by TCRdb to 2019 to 2021). Regarding the study in general: The cohort comprised two women and a few men aged 18 to 49 years. The study deeply sequenced blood TCR repertoires of several healthy adults to estimate repertoire size and the extent of clonotype sharing between individuals. Libraries were prepared and TCR repertoires were sequenced by different laboratories using diverse techniques, in order to increase sequencing depth and limit assay-specific biases. Per donor, three plates each were used for CD4 naive and CD4 memory, two for CD8 naive, and one for CD8 memory. Each donor's leukapheresis produced roughly between roughly 0.94 and 9.5 billion PBMCs. What the study reported, not specific to this receptor: When a handful of donors were compared, the shared fraction of clonotypes was 5% to 6.5% for naive CD4, less than 4% for naive CD8, 2% to 2.5% for memory CD4, and around 0.37% for memory CD8. Naive subsets generally had larger estimated clonotype richness than memory subsets. Clonotypes shared by all four sorted-subset donors showed higher generation probabilities than non-shared clonotypes. Because the study included a small number of donors, the genetic and exposure-history diversity represented was limited. Sampling was limited to blood, and TCR repertoires in tissue likely differ from TCR repertoires in blood. Based on pairwise subsampling, the degree of clonotype sharing among donors was expected to be affected by sequencing depth. Even with the large sequencing depth, rarefaction of the sorted-subset datasets indicated that sequencing was incomplete.

A remark on this clone: What this receptor recognizes is not known. Base quality data are lacking; no much larger clone is found one base away.

For CDR1 and CDR2, the germline V gene lists SGDLS and YYNGEE. Relative to germline, V is missing 0 bases and J is missing 10 bases, with 9 bases of the junction outside any gene match. The CDR3 starts with the cysteine, ends with the phenylalanine, and has 17 residues. Kept here is only the CDR3 DNA, which spans 51 bases and is read in frame from base 1. Donors were healthy HIV-negative adults with no recently reported acute infections or vaccinations. All donors were Caucasian adults living in Nashville, Tennessee, USA. CD4+ T cells were enriched through magnetic negative selection, after which naive cells were positively selected on CD45RA and the remaining negative fraction served as the memory subset. Blood was obtained by leukapheresis, after which PBMCs were separated by Ficoll-Histopaque density gradient centrifugation and cryopreserved in liquid nitrogen vapor phase. Purity and quantity of every magnetically sorted T cell population were checked by analytical flow cytometry. Genomic DNA was isolated from every sorted fraction and measured by UV absorbance on a Nanodrop 2000c.

TCR CDR3 regions were amplified from genomic DNA by multiplex PCR using the deep immunoSEQ assay. Extracted genomic DNA from each cell subset was spread evenly across all wells of several immunoSEQ 96-well plates, with each plate serving as a replicate. Each replicate PCR for sorted subsets received roughly 0.2 ug genomic DNA, equal to roughly 30,000 T cell genomes. Purified libraries were quantified with a Qubit 3.0 fluorometer, sized on a Bioanalyzer 2100, and re-quantified with the KAPA Library Quantification kit. Each immunoSEQ 96-well plate was sequenced on its own single-read 150-cycle Illumina NextSeq 550 flow cell. In the authors' own workflow: Because only junctional sequences without quality scores were contained in the immunoSEQ output, filtering matching that applied to full-length reads could not be performed. Sequences were annotated with PyIR, a Python wrapper for IgBLAST v1.9, using IMGT germline references to assign V/J genes and CDR3. Reads were removed for weak V/J assignments (E-value above 1e-6), missing CDR3, stop codons, out-of-frame junctions, or ambiguous translated residues. V3J clonotypes were defined as sequences sharing an identical inferred V gene, J gene, and CDR3 amino acid sequence. Percentage overlap between repertoires was calculated by dividing the number of shared unique clonotypes by the size of the smaller repertoire. Repertoire richness was assessed with RTK rarefaction, the Chao1 estimator, and Recon v2.1 estimates of unobserved clonotypes. OLGA was used to compute generation probabilities for all TCRbeta clonotypes that the gDNA method yielded from a handful of donors. The table was pulled from immuneACCESS by TCRdb, which kept in-frame rearrangements only. Such tables lose some clones; where checked, under half of the loss comes from unresolved V genes, and the rest has no known cause. The V and J calls and clone size were taken over from that table, and D and trimming were inferred from the DNA. The sample yields under 1,100,000 clones; around 75% were counted once. The top ten clonotypes cover about 1.5% of the sample.

Specimen: memory CD4+ T cells sorted from blood. The meaning of the sample's cell subset or site label: CD45RA-negative fraction. The chain employs TRBV9 and TRBJ2-1; 14 bases in the junction line up with TRBD2. This receptor was taken from a young man in good health. The CDR3 corresponds to CASSVEWGTSGSYEQFF. The nucleotides are TGTGCCAGCAGCGTAGAGTGGGGGACTAGCGGGAGCTACGAGCAGTTCTTC.